A single sample gave rise to the 5 T cell receptor beta chains below, sequenced in a study of T cell responses to AZD1222 COVID-19 vaccine. Method: immunoSEQ multiplex PCR; TCRdb's copy keeps in-frame clones and lacks some. The sample has around 120,000 clones, over 80% seen once. Source: peripheral blood, taken on day 0 of AZD1222 vaccination. The receptors were sampled from an adult in good health.

Here the CDR3 DNA reads TGTGCCAGCAGTTACTCATTGAGGGGAGGGGGCAATCAGCCCCAGCATTTT. It is translated as CASSYSLRGGGNQPQHF. The chain links TRBV6-2 or TRBV6-3 to TRBJ1-5; weak D call: TRBD1 (5 bases). There are 17 residues in the CDR3. Between the trimmed V and J ends, which lost 0 bases and 2 bases, there was a span of 14 bases. The germline CDR1 and CDR2 sequences are MNHEY and SVGEGT.

This clone was counted once. This rearrangement joins TRBV4-1 to TRBJ2-6; maybe TRBD1 (6 bases). The CDR3 sequence is 15 residues long. Per germline, CDR1 MGHRA and CDR2 YSYEKL. Trimming removed 6 bases at V and 0 bases at J, with 9 bases between. The CDR3 region has the DNA TGCGCCAGCAGAATGGGGGCCTCTGGGGCCAACGTCCTGACTTTC. Its protein product is CASRMGASGANVLTF.

The V gene is TRBV10-3, the J gene TRBJ1-3; TRBD1 is a possible D gene (5 bases). V lost 6 bases to trimming and J lost 0 bases, with 6 bases between them. CDR3 length: 13 amino acids. CDR1 is ENHRY, CDR2 SYGVKD, per germline. Here the CDR3 reads CAISQGSGNTIYF. For the CDR3, the DNA is TGTGCCATCAGCCAGGGCTCTGGAAACACCATATATTTT.

This clone was counted a single time. The rearrangement links TRBV7-2 to TRBJ1-1; D possibly corresponds to TRBD1 (5 bases). Between the trimmed V and J ends, which lost 5 bases and 5 bases, there was a span of 12 bases. CDR1 and CDR2 from the germline V gene are SGHTA and FQGNSA. The CDR3 spans 13 residues. The CDR3 is CASSVQEGTEAFF. Here the CDR3 DNA reads TGTGCCAGCAGCGTACAGGAAGGAACTGAAGCTTTCTTT.

The rearrangement joins TRBV3-1 (or the pseudogene TRBV3-2) to TRBJ1-4; D remains ambiguous. The CDR3 is 16 residues long. Trimming removed 0 bases from V and 6 bases from J, with 14 bases in between. The V gene's germline CDR1 is LGHDT and CDR2 YNNKEL (reference sequence). The CDR3 DNA reads TGTGCCAGCAGCCAAGATGGTAATTGGGTTGATGAAAAACTGTTTTTT. It translates to CASSQDGNWVDEKLFF.